These T cell receptor beta chains were read from a single sample in a study of blood T cell repertoires in COVID-19. The table came from immunoSEQ multiplex PCR; TCRdb's copy has only in-frame clones and leaves some out. This sample yields a few hundred thousand clones, of which less than 90% are seen a single time; 3.5% to 5.5% belongs to the top ten. Sequencing was carried out using peripheral blood. These receptors all come from a man aged 55 to 70 who had recovered from COVID-19. CDR3s include the opening cysteine and the closing phenylalanine or tryptophan. D genes are given only for firm matches. Only some rows state a clone size, as once, few, many or a class for expanded clones.

V gene: TRBV5-4; J gene: TRBJ2-2; D gene: -; clone size: -; CDR3 protein: CASLFPSVLTGELFF; CDR3 DNA: TGTGCCAGCCTCTTTCCCTCGGTCCTCACCGGGGAGCTGTTTTTT
V gene: TRBV5-1; J gene: TRBJ1-5; D gene: TRBD1; clone size: -; CDR3 protein: CASSSGQGSNQPQHF; CDR3 DNA: TGCGCCAGCAGCTCGGGACAGGGAAGCAATCAGCCCCAGCATTTT
V gene: TRBV18; J gene: TRBJ2-7; D gene: -; clone size: -; CDR3 protein: CASSPRSAGENEQYF; CDR3 DNA: TGTGCCAGCTCACCACGTTCCGCAGGGGAGAACGAGCAGTACTTC
V gene: TRBV5-6; J gene: TRBJ2-7; D gene: -; clone size: -; CDR3 protein: CASSLYVWADSGPPYEQYF; CDR3 DNA: TGTGCCAGCAGCTTGTATGTATGGGCGGACTCCGGACCCCCCTACGAGCAGTACTTC
V gene: TRBV7-9; J gene: TRBJ2-3; D gene: TRBD1; clone size: -; CDR3 protein: CASSLGQGTDTQYF; CDR3 DNA: TGTGCCAGCAGCCTCGGACAGGGCACAGATACGCAGTATTTT
V gene: TRBV7-9; J gene: TRBJ2-1; D gene: -; clone size: -; CDR3 protein: CASSRDRTSGNEQFF; CDR3 DNA: TGTGCCAGCAGCCGCGACAGGACCTCTGGGAATGAGCAGTTCTTC
V gene: TRBV5-6; J gene: TRBJ2-6; D gene: -; clone size: -; CDR3 protein: CASNPEGANVLTF; CDR3 DNA: TGTGCCAGCAACCCTGAGGGGGCCAACGTCCTGACTTTC
V gene: TRBV15; J gene: TRBJ2-4; D gene: TRBD2; clone size: -; CDR3 protein: CATSRVGDRGPSGSAKNIQYF; CDR3 DNA: TGTGCCACCAGCAGAGTCGGCGATCGAGGTCCTAGCGGGAGCGCCAAAAACATTCAGTACTTC
V gene: TRBV6-5; J gene: TRBJ1-2; D gene: TRBD1; clone size: -; CDR3 protein: CASSYSGQTAFGGYTF; CDR3 DNA: TGTGCCAGCAGTTACTCGGGACAGACCGCCTTTGGGGGCTACACCTTC
V gene: TRBV2; J gene: TRBJ1-4; D gene: TRBD1; clone size: -; CDR3 protein: CASSVGTAYEKLFF; CDR3 DNA: TGTGCCAGCAGTGTTGGGACAGCCTATGAAAAACTGTTTTTT
V gene: TRBV7-9; J gene: TRBJ2-1; D gene: TRBD2; clone size: -; CDR3 protein: CASSPGRGEQFF; CDR3 DNA: TGTGCCAGCAGCCCAGGGAGGGGAGAGCAGTTCTTC
V gene: TRBV2; J gene: TRBJ2-7; D gene: -; clone size: -; CDR3 protein: CASSSTTQVYEQYF; CDR3 DNA: TGTGCCAGCAGCTCAACCACACAAGTCTACGAGCAGTACTTC
V gene: TRBV5-4; J gene: TRBJ1-2; D gene: TRBD1; clone size: few; CDR3 protein: CASSLTGDSYGYTF; CDR3 DNA: TGTGCCAGCAGCTTGACAGGGGATAGCTATGGCTACACCTTC
V gene: TRBV6-6; J gene: TRBJ2-7; D gene: TRBD2; clone size: -; CDR3 protein: CASGRGASYEQYF; CDR3 DNA: TGTGCCAGCGGGCGGGGGGCCTCCTACGAGCAGTACTTC
V gene: TRBV27; J gene: TRBJ2-1; D gene: TRBD2; clone size: -; CDR3 protein: CASSLTLAGVGEQFF; CDR3 DNA: TGTGCCAGCAGTTTAACCCTAGCGGGAGTAGGTGAGCAGTTCTTC
V gene: TRBV6-5; J gene: TRBJ2-1; D gene: TRBD1; clone size: -; CDR3 protein: CASSGTGLLEQFF; CDR3 DNA: TGTGCCAGCAGCGGGACAGGTCTTCTCGAGCAGTTCTTC
V gene: TRBV4-1; J gene: TRBJ1-6; D gene: -; clone size: -; CDR3 protein: CASSQDRIGQLGNSSPLHF; CDR3 DNA: TGCGCCAGCAGCCAGGATCGTATTGGACAGCTGGGGAATAGTTCACCCCTCCACTTT
V gene: TRBV18; J gene: TRBJ1-3; D gene: -; clone size: few; CDR3 protein: CASSPPAGWGNTIYF; CDR3 DNA: TGTGCCAGCTCACCACCAGCCGGGTGGGGAAACACCATATATTTT
V gene: TRBV5-1; J gene: TRBJ2-7; D gene: -; clone size: -; CDR3 protein: CASSLYGPHPPYEQYF; CDR3 DNA: TGCGCCAGCAGCTTGTATGGGCCTCACCCCCCCTACGAGCAGTACTTC
V gene: TRBV5-1; J gene: TRBJ2-2; D gene: -; clone size: -; CDR3 protein: CASSSDWNTGELFF; CDR3 DNA: TGCGCCAGCAGCTCGGACTGGAATACCGGGGAGCTGTTTTTT
V gene: TRBV5-1; J gene: TRBJ1-1; D gene: -; clone size: many; CDR3 protein: CASSWGGAGTEAFF; CDR3 DNA: TGCGCCAGCAGCTGGGGGGGCGCAGGAACTGAAGCTTTCTTT
V gene: TRBV28; J gene: TRBJ2-3; D gene: TRBD1; clone size: -; CDR3 protein: CASSVGDRDTDTQYF; CDR3 DNA: TGTGCCAGCAGTGTTGGGGACAGGGACACAGATACGCAGTATTTT
V gene: TRBV30; J gene: TRBJ1-2; D gene: TRBD1; clone size: -; CDR3 protein: CAWTRDSDGYTF; CDR3 DNA: TGTGCCTGGACCCGGGACAGCGATGGCTACACCTTC
V gene: TRBV30; J gene: TRBJ1-6; D gene: TRBD1; clone size: few; CDR3 protein: CAWSIATGTYSPLHF; CDR3 DNA: TGTGCCTGGAGCATCGCGACAGGGACGTATTCACCCCTCCACTTT
V gene: TRBV5-1; J gene: TRBJ2-1; D gene: TRBD2; clone size: once; CDR3 protein: CASSPQPSGGERNEQFF; CDR3 DNA: TGCGCCAGCAGCCCCCAGCCTAGCGGGGGTGAACGCAATGAGCAGTTCTTC
V gene: TRBV2; J gene: TRBJ1-5; D gene: -; clone size: -; CDR3 protein: CASSEDGGGVNQPQHF; CDR3 DNA: TGTGCCAGCAGTGAAGATGGAGGAGGCGTCAATCAGCCCCAGCATTTT
V gene: TRBV4-1; J gene: TRBJ1-2; D gene: TRBD1; clone size: -; CDR3 protein: CASSQGRAPGGAYGYTF; CDR3 DNA: TGCGCCAGCAGCCAAGGACGGGCCCCAGGGGGCGCCTATGGCTACACCTTC
V gene: TRBV5-1; J gene: TRBJ1-2; D gene: TRBD1; clone size: -; CDR3 protein: CASSLDSQGANYGYTF; CDR3 DNA: TGCGCCAGCAGCTTGGATTCTCAGGGGGCCAACTATGGCTACACCTTC
V gene: TRBV19; J gene: TRBJ2-2; D gene: TRBD1; clone size: -; CDR3 protein: CASSMTGGGELFF; CDR3 DNA: TGTGCCAGTAGTATGACAGGGGGCGGGGAGCTGTTTTTT
V gene: TRBV5-6; J gene: TRBJ2-1; D gene: TRBD1; clone size: -; CDR3 protein: CASSPPGTGDNEQFF; CDR3 DNA: TGTGCCAGCAGCCCCCCCGGGACAGGGGATAATGAGCAGTTCTTC
V gene: TRBV28; J gene: TRBJ1-4; D gene: -; clone size: -; CDR3 protein: CASRLLVTGSQLFF; CDR3 DNA: TGTGCCAGCCGGCTCCTGGTGACAGGCTCCCAACTGTTTTTT
V gene: TRBV5-1; J gene: TRBJ2-2; D gene: TRBD1; clone size: -; CDR3 protein: CASNKGQGSNTGELFF; CDR3 DNA: TGCGCCAGCAACAAAGGACAGGGCTCGAACACCGGGGAGCTGTTTTTT
V gene: TRBV19; J gene: TRBJ1-5; D gene: -; clone size: -; CDR3 protein: CASSIVEGNQPQHF; CDR3 DNA: TGTGCCAGTAGTATAGTGGAGGGCAATCAGCCCCAGCATTTT
V gene: TRBV28; J gene: TRBJ2-7; D gene: TRBD1; clone size: few; CDR3 protein: CASSSANNRGYEQYF; CDR3 DNA: TGTGCCAGCAGTTCCGCGAATAACAGGGGCTACGAGCAGTACTTC
V gene: TRBV6-5; J gene: TRBJ2-1; D gene: -; clone size: -; CDR3 protein: CASTLGTTHNEQFF; CDR3 DNA: TGTGCCAGCACGTTAGGGACAACTCACAATGAGCAGTTCTTC
V gene: TRBV6-4; J gene: TRBJ2-7; D gene: TRBD1; clone size: -; CDR3 protein: CASSLFTGDYEQYF; CDR3 DNA: TGTGCCAGCAGTCTATTTACAGGGGACTACGAGCAGTACTTC
V gene: TRBV19; J gene: TRBJ1-1; D gene: -; clone size: -; CDR3 protein: CASSIGQGWTEAFF; CDR3 DNA: TGTGCCAGTAGTATCGGGCAGGGGTGGACTGAAGCTTTCTTT
V gene: TRBV4-1; J gene: TRBJ2-1; D gene: TRBD2; clone size: -; CDR3 protein: CASSQEYGRGVQFF; CDR3 DNA: TGCGCCAGCAGCCAAGAGTACGGGCGGGGGGTACAGTTCTTC
V gene: TRBV29-1; J gene: TRBJ2-7; D gene: -; clone size: many; CDR3 protein: CSVEVRRQEQYF; CDR3 DNA: TGCAGCGTTGAAGTTAGGAGGCAGGAGCAGTACTTC
V gene: TRBV4-1; J gene: TRBJ2-7; D gene: TRBD1; clone size: once; CDR3 protein: CASSQKPLQQGSFDEQYF; CDR3 DNA: TGCGCCAGCAGCCAAAAACCTCTTCAACAGGGGAGTTTCGACGAGCAGTACTTC
V gene: TRBV5-8; J gene: TRBJ1-4; D gene: TRBD1; clone size: -; CDR3 protein: CASSLLQGANEKLFF; CDR3 DNA: TGTGCCAGCAGCTTATTACAGGGGGCGAATGAAAAACTGTTTTTT
V gene: TRBV6-5; J gene: TRBJ1-2; D gene: TRBD1; clone size: -; CDR3 protein: CASSYGTGVGYTF; CDR3 DNA: TGTGCCAGCAGTTACGGGACAGGGGTTGGCTACACCTTC
V gene: TRBV24-1; J gene: TRBJ2-1; D gene: -; clone size: -; CDR3 protein: CATSNGGGLDYNEQFF; CDR3 DNA: TGTGCCACCAGTAACGGTGGGGGACTGGACTACAATGAGCAGTTCTTC
V gene: TRBV30; J gene: TRBJ2-6; D gene: -; clone size: -; CDR3 protein: CAWSGTVGVPGANVLTF; CDR3 DNA: TGTGCCTGGAGTGGGACAGTGGGTGTTCCTGGGGCCAACGTCCTGACTTTC
V gene: TRBV15; J gene: TRBJ1-1; D gene: -; clone size: few; CDR3 protein: CATSRAGWAEAFF; CDR3 DNA: TGTGCCACCAGCAGAGCAGGTTGGGCTGAAGCTTTCTTT
V gene: TRBV5-4; J gene: TRBJ2-2; D gene: TRBD1; clone size: -; CDR3 protein: CASSGGTGRDTGELFF; CDR3 DNA: TGTGCCAGCAGCGGGGGGACAGGGCGGGACACCGGGGAGCTGTTTTTT
V gene: TRBV19; J gene: TRBJ2-7; D gene: -; clone size: -; CDR3 protein: CASSIEGLREQYF; CDR3 DNA: TGTGCCAGTAGTATAGAAGGCCTCAGGGAGCAGTACTTC
V gene: TRBV28; J gene: TRBJ1-5; D gene: TRBD1; clone size: few; CDR3 protein: CASSPGGASNQPQHF; CDR3 DNA: TGTGCCAGCAGCCCAGGGGGCGCGAGCAATCAGCCCCAGCATTTT
V gene: TRBV27; J gene: TRBJ1-6; D gene: TRBD1; clone size: -; CDR3 protein: CASSLEGDRVPSSYNSPLHF; CDR3 DNA: TGTGCCAGCAGTTTAGAGGGGGACAGGGTTCCGAGCTCCTATAATTCACCCCTCCACTTT